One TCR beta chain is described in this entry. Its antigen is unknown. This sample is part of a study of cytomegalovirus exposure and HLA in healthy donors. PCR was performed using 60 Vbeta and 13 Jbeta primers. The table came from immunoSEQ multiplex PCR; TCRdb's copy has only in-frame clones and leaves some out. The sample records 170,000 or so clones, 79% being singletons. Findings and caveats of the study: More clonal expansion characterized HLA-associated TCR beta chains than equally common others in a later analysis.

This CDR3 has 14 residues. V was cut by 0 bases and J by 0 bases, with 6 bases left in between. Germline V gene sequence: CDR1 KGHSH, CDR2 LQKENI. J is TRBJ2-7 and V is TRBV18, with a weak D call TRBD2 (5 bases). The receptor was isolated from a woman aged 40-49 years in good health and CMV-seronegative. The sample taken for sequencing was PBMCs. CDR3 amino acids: CASSPPGISYEQYF. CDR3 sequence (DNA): TGTGCCAGCTCACCACCCGGGATCTCCTACGAGCAGTACTTC. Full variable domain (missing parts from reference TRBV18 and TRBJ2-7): NAGVMQNPRHLVRRRGQEARLRCSPMKGHSHVYWYRQLPEEGLKFMVYLQKENIIDESGMPKERFSAEFPKEGPSILRIQQVVRGDSAAYFCASSPPGISYEQYFGPGTRLTVT.